These 23 T cell receptor beta chains were sequenced from one sample in a study of a mutant IDH1 vaccine in newly diagnosed glioma. Time point here: baseline, week 1 (first vaccination visit). Treatment here: pre-vaccination baseline after standard-of-care therapy. Sequenced by immunoSEQ multiplex PCR; TCRdb stores in-frame clones only, minus some. The data contain about 92,000 clones, 83% of them singletons. The sample consisted of PBMCs, taken from a glioma patient treated with radiotherapy, temozolomide or both. The source of these receptors is a woman aged 45-60 years with glioma.

V and J are TRBV5-6 and TRBJ1-3; D uncertain. The CDR3 extends over 15 amino acids. V lost 0 bases to trimming and J lost 4 bases, with 11 bases between them. Germline V gene data show CDR1 as SGHDT and CDR2 as YYEEEE. This CDR3 reads CASSLGRTMGNTIYF. The CDR3 DNA follows: TGTGCCAGCAGCTTGGGACGGACTATGGGAAACACCATATATTTT.

This chain joins TRBV5-6 and TRBJ1-2, with D perhaps TRBD1 (6 bases). This CDR3 is 14 amino acids long. V gave up 4 bases and J gave up 5 bases, with 15 bases separating them. Germline-derived CDR1 and CDR2 are SGHDT and YYEEEE. CDR3 bases: TGTGCCAGCAGCCCCCTGGGGGGCCAGTATGGCTACACCTTC. It yields the protein CASSPLGGQYGYTF.

This rearrangement joins TRBV29-1 to TRBJ2-5; perhaps D is TRBD1 or TRBD2 (5 bases each). The V end was cut by 8 bases, the J end by 5 bases, with 12 bases between. The germline V gene has CDR1 SQVTM and CDR2 ANQGSEA. The CDR3 has 11 residues. The CDR3 DNA is TGCAGCACCTGGGACGGGGAGACCCAGTACTTC. Translated: CSTWDGETQYF.

This chain uses TRBV5-1 with TRBJ2-7; possible D gene TRBD1, 8 bases. V was shortened by 4 bases and J by 0 bases, with 20 bases between the two germline ends. The CDR3 sequence is 17 residues long. Germline V gene data show CDR1 as SGHRS and CDR2 as YFSETQ. In DNA form, the CDR3 reads TGCGCCAGCAGCGGAGGACAGGGACTAACCCGCTCCTACGAGCAGTACTTC. Its protein is CASSGGQGLTRSYEQYF.

The chain recombines TRBV5-4 with TRBJ2-5; D gene ambiguous. Per germline, CDR1 SGHNT and CDR2 YYREEE (reference sequence). The V end lost 1 base, the J end lost 7 bases, and 8 bases lay between the germline ends. This CDR3 spans 12 amino acids. The CDR3, as DNA: TGTGCCAGCAGCTTGAACCGAGGGACCCAGTACTTC. Amino acids: CASSLNRGTQYF.

The sample holds a few counts of this clone. The chain is built from TRBV4-2 and TRBJ2-5, with a possible D match to TRBD2 (5 bases). The CDR3 is 15 amino acids. Germline V gives CDR1 LGHNA, CDR2 YNFKEQ. Trimming cost V 0 bases and J 5 bases, with 13 bases left between them. CDR3 in amino acids: CASSQEGPPGETQYF. The CDR3 DNA reads TGTGCCAGCAGCCAAGAAGGACCCCCGGGGGAGACCCAGTACTTC.

The rearrangement uses TRBV7-9 and TRBJ2-7, with a weak D call TRBD1 (5 bases). From germline, CDR1 is SEHNR and CDR2 FQNEAQ (reference sequence). The CDR3 is 13 amino acids. Deletions cut 6 bases from V and 0 bases from J, with 9 bases between. In nucleotides, the CDR3 is TGTGCCAGCAGACCAGACAGCTCCTACGAGCAGTACTTC. It translates to CASRPDSSYEQYF.

The chain is built from TRBV5-1 and TRBJ2-7; D not certain. Trimming removed 0 bases at V and 4 bases at J, with 14 bases between. The CDR3 extends over 15 amino acids. Germline CDR1 SGHRS, CDR2 YFSETQ. CDR3 in amino acids: CASSLESSRFYEQYF. CDR3 nucleotides: TGCGCCAGCAGCTTGGAGTCTAGTAGGTTTTACGAGCAGTACTTC. Using reference TRBV5-1 and TRBJ2-7 for the parts outside the CDR3, the full variable domain is KAGVTQTPRYLIKTRGQQVTLSCSPISGHRSVSWYQQTPGQGLQFLFEYFSETQRNKGNFPGRFSGRQFSNSRSEMNVSTLELGDSALYLCASSLESSRFYEQYFGPGTRLTVT.

In nucleotides, the CDR3 is TGTGCCAGCAGCTCCTCTGGGAAGGGGAACGAGCAGTACTTC. It is translated as CASSSSGKGNEQYF. The genes are TRBV7-9 and TRBJ2-7; maybe TRBD1 (5 bases). The V gene's germline CDR1 is SEHNR and CDR2 FQNEAQ (reference sequence). With 4 bases removed from V and 5 bases from J, the gap between germline ends came to 15 bases. This CDR3 is 14 amino acids long. The full variable domain, with the rest looked up from reference TRBV7-9 and TRBJ2-7, is DTGVSQNPRHKITKRGQNVTFRCDPISEHNRLYWYRQTLGQGPEFLTYFQNEAQLEKSRLLSDRFSAERPKGSFSTLEIQRTEQGDSAMYLCASSSSGKGNEQYFGPGTRLTVT.

This chain uses TRBV7-9 with TRBJ1-5, with a tentative D call TRBD1 (5 bases). The V gene lost 1 base and the J gene lost 8 bases, with 15 bases spanning the gap. Germline CDR1 SEHNR, CDR2 FQNEAQ (reference sequence). The CDR3 loop spans 15 amino acids. CDR3: CASSLGRSGWEPQHF. The CDR3 DNA is TGTGCCAGCAGCTTAGGCCGGTCAGGGTGGGAGCCCCAGCATTTT.

The chain uses TRBV29-1 and TRBJ2-7, with 8 bases lining up with TRBD1. The CDR3 length is 12 residues. V was pared by 7 bases and J by 3 bases, with 5 bases of the junction left unmatched. Germline CDR1 SQVTM, CDR2 ANQGSEA. As DNA, the CDR3 is TGCAGCGGACGGGACAGGCTCTACGAGCAGTACTTC. This gives the protein CSGRDRLYEQYF.

Only a few counts were recorded for this clone. The V and J genes are TRBV5-1 and TRBJ1-1; the match to TRBD1 covers 7 bases. Germline V gives CDR1 SGHRS, CDR2 YFSETQ. The CDR3 has 15 amino acids. Trimming cost V 0 bases and J 3 bases; bases outside gene matches: 5. CDR3 in amino acids: CASSLETGLDTEAFF. CDR3 sequence (DNA): TGCGCCAGCAGCTTGGAGACAGGGTTAGACACTGAAGCTTTCTTT.

The rearrangement uses TRBV5-4 and TRBJ1-4, with TRBD1 as a possible D gene (5 bases). Germline values: CDR1 SGHNT, CDR2 YYREEE (reference sequence). Trimming shortened V by 4 bases and J by 5 bases, and 12 bases separated the two germline ends. The CDR3 sequence is 14 residues long. CDR3 DNA: TGTGCCAGCAGCGGGGACCGAGAAAATGAAAAACTGTTTTTT. Protein product: CASSGDRENEKLFF.

The V and J genes are TRBV5-1 and TRBJ1-1; TRBD1 matches 7 bases. Trimming removed 5 bases from V and 8 bases from J; junction bases left unmatched: 6. The CDR3 runs 12 residues. Germline assignment: CDR1 SGHRS and CDR2 YFSETQ. CDR3 DNA: TGCGCCAGCAGGAAAACAGGGGACGAAGCTTTCTTT. It yields the protein CASRKTGDEAFF.

The gene calls are TRBV30 and TRBJ2-1; D not resolved. From germline, CDR1 is GTSNPN and CDR2 SVGIG (reference sequence). This CDR3 has 10 amino acids. Trimming removed 3 bases at V and 6 bases at J, with 3 bases between. CDR3 coding DNA: TGTGCCTGGAGCCGCAATGAGCAGTTCTTC. It codes for CAWSRNEQFF.

The genes are TRBV7-2 and TRBJ2-1, with D maybe TRBD2 (5 bases). CDR1 and CDR2 from the germline V gene are SGHTA and FQGNSA. This CDR3 is built from 12 residues. The V end was cut by 1 base, the J end by 16 bases, with 14 bases between. CDR3 sequence reads: CASSLDGEGIFF. CDR3 bases: TGTGCCAGCAGCTTAGACGGGGAAGGGATTTTCTTC. The full variable domain, rest sourced from reference TRBV7-2 and TRBJ2-1, is GAGVSQSPSNKVTEKGKDVELRCDPISGHTALYWYRQSLGQGLEFLIYFQGNSAPDKSGLPSDRFSAERTGGSVSTLTIQRTQQEDSAVYLCASSLDGEGIFFGPGTRLTVL.

The rearrangement uses TRBV18 and TRBJ2-7; D is possibly TRBD2 (6 bases). Trimming left V 6 bases short and J 3 bases short, with 9 bases between. This CDR3 comprises 12 residues. Per the germline V gene, CDR1 is KGHSH and CDR2 is LQKENI. DNA of the CDR3: TGTGCCAGCTCCGGGGGTCTCTACGAGCAGTACTTC. Amino acid sequence: CASSGGLYEQYF.

J is TRBJ1-4 and V is TRBV18, with 9 bases matching TRBD1. The V segment lost 2 bases and the J segment 7 bases; nucleotides outside the gene matches: 5. The germline CDR1 and CDR2 sequences are KGHSH and LQKENI. The CDR3 is made up of 15 amino acids. This chain's CDR3 is CASSPNRGLTEKLFF. CDR3 sequence (DNA): TGTGCCAGCTCACCAAACAGGGGGCTAACTGAAAAACTGTTTTTT.

This sequence joins TRBV10-3 and TRBJ1-2; the match to TRBD1 covers 7 bases. The CDR3 is made up of 15 amino acids. J was trimmed by 8 bases and V by 2 bases; bases with no gene match: 11. Germline-derived CDR1 and CDR2 are ENHRY and SYGVKD. CDR3 in DNA: TGTGCCATCAGTGAGACAGGGGCTGCCTTAGGGGGCTACACCTTC. It encodes CAISETGAALGGYTF.

In the case of this clone: Other DNA sequences of this sample code for an identical CDR3. The CDR3 DNA is TGCGCCAGCAGCTTGGAAGGCAGAAACACTGAAGCTTTCTTT. Translating it yields CASSLEGRNTEAFF. The V and J genes are TRBV5-1 and TRBJ1-1; D gene ambiguous. Trimming removed 0 bases at V and 2 bases at J, with 8 bases between. The CDR3 sequence is 14 residues long. Per germline, CDR1 SGHRS and CDR2 YFSETQ.

The chain links TRBV10-3 to TRBJ1-2; 7 bases match TRBD1. Unmatched junction bases numbered 7, after V lost 10 bases and J lost 2 bases. Germline V gives CDR1 ENHRY, CDR2 SYGVKD. This CDR3 spans 13 amino acids. CDR3 nucleotide sequence: TGTGCCAACCGCCGGGACAGCAACTATGGCTACACCTTC. It yields the protein CANRRDSNYGYTF.

J is TRBJ1-1 and V is TRBV9; D is ambiguous. Germline V gene lookup returns CDR1 SGDLS and CDR2 YYNGEE. V was trimmed by 4 bases and J by 0 bases, leaving 10 bases between them. The CDR3 consists of 14 residues. CDR3 DNA sequence: TGTGCCAGCAGCTTACAGACGGTGAACACTGAAGCTTTCTTT. Translating gives CASSLQTVNTEAFF.

V usage is TRBV6-6 and J usage is TRBJ1-2, with D perhaps TRBD1 (5 bases). CDR1 and CDR2 (germline): MNHNY, SVGAGI (reference sequence). CDR3 length: 15 amino acids. The V end was cut by 2 bases, the J end by 4 bases, with 14 bases between. As DNA, the CDR3 is TGTGCCAGCAGTTACACCGGCCCGGGGGTCTATGGCTACACCTTC. Translated: CASSYTGPGVYGYTF.